This T cell receptor beta chain was obtained from a study of blood T cell repertoires in COVID-19. Study at large: Both acute and convalescent COVID-19 samples were obtained from the United States, Italy and Spain.

In germline, CDR1 is SGHTA, CDR2 FQGNSA. The V gene lost 5 bases and the J gene lost 8 bases, with 9 bases spanning the gap. The CDR3 totals 11 residues. Per the authors' pipeline: Amplification of reference gene primers provided the estimated nucleated cell counts. The assay was immunoSEQ multiplex PCR, and TCRdb's table has in-frame clones only and misses some. The D gene and trimming were derived from the DNA, and the V and J assignments and clone size from that table. The sample carries about 81,000 clones, around 90% recorded once. This clone has just one count. This chain uses TRBV7-2 with TRBJ1-1; tentative D call: TRBD1 (5 bases). The clonotype was recovered from a woman older than 75 with acute or convalescent COVID-19. The sample consisted of peripheral blood. The CDR3 nucleotides are TGTGCCAGCAGCCCTAACAGGGAAGCTTTCTTT. It codes for CASSPNREAFF. Full variable domain (remainder filled in from reference TRBV7-2 and TRBJ1-1): GAGVSQSPSNKVTEKGKDVELRCDPISGHTALYWYRQSLGQGLEFLIYFQGNSAPDKSGLPSDRFSAERTGGSVSTLTIQRTQQEDSAVYLCASSPNREAFFGQGTRLTVV.